This T cell receptor beta chain is drawn from a study of blood T cell repertoires in COVID-19. Across the whole study: Samples of COVID-19 (acute and convalescent) were obtained from the United States, Italy and Spain. PBMCs, B-cell-depleted T cells, or T cells provided the cDNA or gDNA that made up the material.

Germline CDR1 is SNHLY and CDR2 is FYNNEI. V was shortened by 10 bases and J by 4 bases, with 14 bases between the two germline ends. The CDR3 is 13 amino acids. Per the authors' pipeline: Estimates of nucleated cell counts were drawn from the amplification of reference gene primers. Profiling relied on immunoSEQ multiplex PCR, and the TCRdb table lists in-frame clones only, not all of them. D and trimming were read from the DNA, whereas the V and J calls and clone size are those reported in that table. The table records tens of thousands of clones, 89% of them present only once. The sample was peripheral blood. This clonotype originated in a middle-aged man with acute or convalescent COVID-19. This sequence joins TRBV2 and TRBJ2-1, with D perhaps TRBD2 (5 bases). The chain's CDR3 is CATEGSTYNEQFF. The CDR3 nucleotides are TGTGCCACAGAGGGATCCACATACAATGAGCAGTTCTTC.